The 20 T cell receptor beta chains presented below share a single source sample, sequenced in a study of cytomegalovirus exposure and HLA in healthy donors (dated by TCRdb to 2016 to 2017). Library generation was performed with the immunoSEQ multiplex PCR assay. A mixture of 60 forward primers for TCR Vbeta segments and 13 reverse primers for TCR Jbeta segments was used in the multiplex PCR. In its TCRdb copy, this immuneACCESS table keeps in-frame sequences only and misses some clones. Where compared with another copy, unresolved V genes explain less than half of these, and the others have no known cause. The table for this sample lists some 110,000 clones; 81% of them were counted only once. Together, the top ten hold about 1% of the sample. The sequenced material came from PBMCs. Source of these receptors: a woman in her thirties in good health and CMV-seronegative.

This chain uses TRBV4-2 with TRBJ2-7; TRBD2 matches 8 bases. V gave up 0 bases and J gave up 2 bases; unmatched junction bases: 6. Germline V gives CDR1 LGHNA, CDR2 YNFKEQ. The length of the CDR3 is 16 residues. Here the CDR3 reads CASSQEAGVPPYEQYF. The CDR3 DNA is TGTGCCAGCAGCCAAGAAGCGGGAGTGCCCCCCTACGAGCAGTACTTC.

The rearrangement links TRBV6-1 to TRBJ1-3; 9 bases are a match to TRBD1. V lost 3 bases, J lost 1 base, and 7 bases stayed unmatched. The CDR3 runs to 17 residues. Germline V gene data show CDR1 as MNHNS and CDR2 as SASEGT. CDR3 in DNA: TGTGCCAGCAGTGAGGGGGGGACAGGGAGGTCTGGAAACACCATATATTTT. It yields the protein CASSEGGTGRSGNTIYF.

V usage is TRBV7-8 and J usage is TRBJ2-6, with 8 nucleotides matching TRBD1. CDR1 is SGHVS and CDR2 is FQNEAQ in the germline V gene. With 1 base clipped from V and 0 bases from J, the junction kept 17 bases outside the gene matches. The CDR3 length is 22 residues. The CDR3 sequence: CASSLDREISGQVNSGANVLTF. In DNA, the CDR3 is TGTGCCAGCAGCTTAGATCGAGAAATTTCGGGACAGGTGAACTCTGGGGCCAACGTCCTGACTTTC. Supplemented by reference TRBV7-8 and TRBJ2-6, the full variable domain reads GAGVSQSPRYKVAKRGQDVALRCDPISGHVSLFWYQQALGQGPEFLTYFQNEAQLDKSGLPSDRFFAERPEGSVSTLKIQRTQQEDSAVYLCASSLDREISGQVNSGANVLTFGAGSRLTVL.

This clone has just a few counts. This sequence joins TRBV14 and TRBJ2-7; 7 nucleotides align to TRBD2. The junction had 10 bases not matched to a gene; V was cut back by 4 bases and J by 4 bases. Germline values: CDR1 SGHDN, CDR2 FVKESK. The CDR3 is 15 residues long. CDR3 DNA sequence: TGTGCCAGCAGCCCCCTTGGGGCGGGAGAATACGAGCAGTACTTC. Residues: CASSPLGAGEYEQYF.

The chain couples TRBV6-5 to TRBJ2-2; a weak D match, TRBD1 (6 bases). V gave up 7 bases and J gave up 1 base, with 10 bases separating them. Germline V CDR1 and CDR2: MNHEY, SVGAGI. CDR3 length: 14 residues. CDR3 in DNA: TGTGCCAGCACCGCGGACAGGAACACCGGGGAGCTGTTTTTT. Translated, it gives CASTADRNTGELFF.

This clone was seen only once. The chain recombines TRBV7-3 with TRBJ2-1, with D possibly being TRBD2 (6 bases). CDR3 length: 15 residues. V was shortened by 0 bases and J by 2 bases, with 8 bases between the two germline ends. Germline V gene lookup returns CDR1 SGHTA and CDR2 FQGTGA. The DNA of the CDR3 is TGTGCCAGCAGCTTAACACCGGGGGCCTACAATGAGCAGTTCTTC. The encoded protein is CASSLTPGAYNEQFF. Combining the CDR3 with reference TRBV7-3 and TRBJ2-1 gives the whole variable domain GAGVSQTPSNKVTEKGKYVELRCDPISGHTALYWYRQSLGQGPEFLIYFQGTGAADDSGLPNDRFFAVRPEGSVSTLKIQRTERGDSAVYLCASSLTPGAYNEQFFGPGTRLTVL.

The chain recombines TRBV7-2 with TRBJ2-7, with TRBD2 as a possible D gene (7 bases). V lost 4 bases to trimming and J lost 9 bases, with 16 bases between them. There are 13 residues in the CDR3. Germline CDR1 SGHTA, CDR2 FQGNSA. CDR3 region: CASSWEGGRGQYF. The CDR3 nucleotides are TGTGCCAGCAGCTGGGAGGGGGGGCGAGGGCAGTACTTC.

The V and J genes are TRBV4-1 and TRBJ2-1; no clear D. Trimming stripped 0 bases from V and 4 bases from J, with 10 bases between. From germline, CDR1 is MGHRA and CDR2 YSYEKL. This CDR3 has 15 amino acids. The CDR3 bases are TGCGCCAGCAGCCAAGACGAGGTGTCATACAATGAGCAGTTCTTC. Protein sequence: CASSQDEVSYNEQFF.

Turning to this clone: A read error may produce the germline difference seen at one junction end. V usage is TRBV7-7 and J usage is TRBJ2-2, with a possible D match to TRBD1 (6 bases). This CDR3 contains 15 residues. The germline V gene encodes CDR1 SSHAT and CDR2 FNYEAQ (reference sequence). CDR3 coding DNA: TGTGCTAGCAGCGCAACGGGACAGAACACCGGGGAGCTGTTTTTT. This gives the protein CASSATGQNTGELFF.

Comment on this clone: At one end, the junction sequence differs from germline, possibly due to a read error. The chain links TRBV6-1 to TRBJ1-4; D is possibly TRBD1 (6 bases). Germline lookup yields CDR1 MNHNS and CDR2 SASEGT. This CDR3 region has 15 residues. In DNA, the CDR3 is TGTGCCAGCGGTGAACTGGGGGGGCGCAATGAAAAACTGTTTTTT. Translation: CASGELGGRNEKLFF.

This sequence joins TRBV5-6 and TRBJ2-7; D is unclear. The CDR3 is 13 residues long. The germline gives CDR1 SGHDT, CDR2 YYEEEE. V gave up 0 bases and J gave up 4 bases, with 8 bases separating them. CDR3 nucleotide sequence: TGTGCCAGCAGCTTGGGACAAGTTTACGAGCAGTACTTC. This sequence encodes CASSLGQVYEQYF.

The chain joins TRBV29-1 to TRBJ2-5, with TRBD1 matching 9 bases. V lost 5 bases and J lost 4; bases outside the gene matches: 5. Germline V CDR1 and CDR2: SQVTM, ANQGSEA. The CDR3 contains 13 residues. The CDR3 here is CSVSTGGGETQYF. As DNA, the CDR3 is TGCAGCGTTTCGACAGGGGGGGGAGAGACCCAGTACTTC.

The chain employs TRBV11-2 and TRBJ2-1; 8 nucleotides line up with TRBD2. CDR3 size: 17 residues. Per the germline V gene, CDR1 is SGHAT and CDR2 is FQNNGV. The V gene end was trimmed by 7 bases and the J gene end by 7 bases; junction bases not matched to a gene: 18. CDR3 loop: CASTSRTPLAGSNEQFF. The CDR3 DNA is TGTGCCAGCACCTCCCGTACTCCATTAGCGGGATCAAATGAGCAGTTCTTC.

This chain links TRBV19 with TRBJ2-7; a possible D gene is TRBD1 (5 bases). The V gene's germline CDR1 is LNHDA and CDR2 SQIVND (reference sequence). This CDR3 comprises 14 residues. V shed 5 bases and J shed 2 bases, with 13 bases lying between them. DNA of the CDR3: TGTGCCAGTAGTCCTCGACAGTCCGCCTACGAGCAGTACTTC. It translates to CASSPRQSAYEQYF.

This chain links TRBV6-5 with TRBJ2-5; TRBD2 agrees at 8 bases. Germline V CDR1 and CDR2: MNHEY, SVGAGI. With 8 bases clipped from V and 1 base from J, the junction kept 6 bases outside the gene matches. The CDR3 is 14 amino acids. CDR3 residues: CASGREGLQETQYF. The DNA for the CDR3 is TGTGCCAGCGGCCGGGAGGGCCTCCAAGAGACCCAGTACTTC.

This chain connects TRBV25-1 to TRBJ1-6, with D perhaps matching TRBD1 (5 bases). CDR3 size: 14 residues. V shed 1 base and J shed 6 bases, with 7 bases lying between them. CDR1 is MGHDK and CDR2 is SYGVNS in the germline V gene. The CDR3 loop is CASSELDSNSPLHF. As DNA, the CDR3 is TGTGCCAGCAGTGAATTAGACAGTAATTCACCCCTCCACTTT. Using reference TRBV25-1 and TRBJ1-6 for the parts outside the CDR3, the full variable domain is EADIYQTPRYLVIGTGKKITLECSQTMGHDKMYWYQQDPGMELHLIHYSYGVNSTEKGDLSSESTVSRIRTEHFPLTLESARPSHTSQYLCASSELDSNSPLHFGNGTRLTVT.

V is TRBV9 and J is TRBJ1-2; 9 nucleotides align to TRBD1. The germline CDR1 and CDR2 sequences are SGDLS and YYNGEE. V lost 4 bases and J lost 2; bases outside the gene matches: 6. The CDR3 runs 15 residues. CDR3 sequence reads: CASSFTGGANYGYTF. In DNA form, the CDR3 reads TGTGCCAGCAGCTTTACAGGGGGCGCAAACTATGGCTACACCTTC.

The V gene is TRBV6-6, the J gene TRBJ2-4; weak D call: TRBD2 (6 bases). CDR3 size: 16 residues. Trimming removed 6 bases from V and 0 bases from J, with 15 bases in between. Germline V CDR1 and CDR2: MNHNY, SVGAGI (reference sequence). CDR3 region: CASSGNIGGAKNIQYF. In DNA form, the CDR3 reads TGTGCCAGCAGCGGAAATATCGGGGGAGCCAAAAACATTCAGTACTTC.

This clone was seen more than once but under ten times. The chain is built from TRBV2 and TRBJ2-1; maybe TRBD2 (5 bases). This CDR3 comprises 13 residues. Germline CDR1 and CDR2: SNHLY and FYNNEI. Trimming cost V 7 bases and J 5 bases, with 12 bases left between them. The CDR3 sequence is CASKIDYNNEQFF. For the CDR3, the DNA is TGTGCCAGCAAGATAGACTACAACAATGAGCAGTTCTTC.

The chain joins TRBV7-2 to TRBJ2-1; D perhaps matches TRBD2 (5 bases). V lost 5 bases to trimming and J lost 6 bases, with 11 bases between them. This CDR3 spans 13 amino acids. The V gene's germline CDR1 is SGHTA and CDR2 FQGNSA. CDR3 coding DNA: TGTGCCAGCAGCGCTGACTACCGCAATGAGCAGTTCTTC. It translates to CASSADYRNEQFF.